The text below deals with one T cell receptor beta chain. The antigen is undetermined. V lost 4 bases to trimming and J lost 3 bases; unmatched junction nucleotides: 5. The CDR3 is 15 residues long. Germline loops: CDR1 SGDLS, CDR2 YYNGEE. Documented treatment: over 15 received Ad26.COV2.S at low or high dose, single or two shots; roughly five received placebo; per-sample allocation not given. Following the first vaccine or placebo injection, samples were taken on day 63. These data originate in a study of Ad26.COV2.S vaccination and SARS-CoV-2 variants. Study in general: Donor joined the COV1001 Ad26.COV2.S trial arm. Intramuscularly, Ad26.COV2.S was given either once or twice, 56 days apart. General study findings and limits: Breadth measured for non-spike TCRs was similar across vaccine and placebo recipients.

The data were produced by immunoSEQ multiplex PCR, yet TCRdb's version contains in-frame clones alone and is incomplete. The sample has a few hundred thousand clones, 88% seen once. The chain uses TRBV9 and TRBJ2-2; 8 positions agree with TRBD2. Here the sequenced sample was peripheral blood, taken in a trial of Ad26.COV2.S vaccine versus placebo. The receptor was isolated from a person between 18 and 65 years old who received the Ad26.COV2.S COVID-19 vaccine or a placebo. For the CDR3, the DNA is TGTGCCAGCAGCCCCCGCGGGGGGCACACCGGGGAGCTGTTTTTT. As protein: CASSPRGGHTGELFF.